This paragraph covers one T cell receptor (beta chain) sequence. Extraction and reverse transcription of RNA yielded cDNA as the sequencing template. Assay used: immunoSEQ multiplex PCR; TCRdb lists only in-frame clones, some missing. The sample holds about 98,000 clones; 40% to 55% are singletons and the top ten take approximately 0.79%. The data were taken from a study of CD8+ T cells in alopecia areata. Germline lookup yields CDR1 SGHTA and CDR2 FQGTGA. CDR3 size: 12 residues. Between the trimmed V and J ends, which lost 2 bases and 4 bases, there was a span of 5 bases. The receptor was isolated from a human donor with alopecia areata. The gene calls are TRBV7-3 and TRBJ1-1, with unresolved D. Sequencing was performed on CD4+ T cells sorted from blood. The CDR3 nucleotides read TGTGCCAGCAGCTTATCCGTCACTGAAGCTTTCTTT. The encoded protein is CASSLSVTEAFF.